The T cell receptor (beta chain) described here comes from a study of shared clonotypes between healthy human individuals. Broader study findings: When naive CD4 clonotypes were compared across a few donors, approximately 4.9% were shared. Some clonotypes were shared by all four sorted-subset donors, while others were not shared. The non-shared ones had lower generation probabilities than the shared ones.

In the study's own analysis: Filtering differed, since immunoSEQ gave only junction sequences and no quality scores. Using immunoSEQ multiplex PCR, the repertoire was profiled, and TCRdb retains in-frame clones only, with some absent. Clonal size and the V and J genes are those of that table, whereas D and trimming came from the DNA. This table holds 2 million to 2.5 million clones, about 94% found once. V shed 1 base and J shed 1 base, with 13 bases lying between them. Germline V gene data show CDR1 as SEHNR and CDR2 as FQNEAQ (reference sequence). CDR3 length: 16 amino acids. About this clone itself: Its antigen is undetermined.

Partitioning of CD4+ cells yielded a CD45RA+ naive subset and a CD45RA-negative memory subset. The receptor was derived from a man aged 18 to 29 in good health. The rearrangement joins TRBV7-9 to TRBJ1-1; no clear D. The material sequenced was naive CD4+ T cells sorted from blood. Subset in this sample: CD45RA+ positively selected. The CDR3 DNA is TGTGCCAGCAGCTTAGGGGGATCTTTAGAGAACACTGAAGCTTTCTTT. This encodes CASSLGGSLENTEAFF.